The 17 T cell receptor beta chains listed next were all sequenced from one sample in a study of blood T cell repertoires in COVID-19 (dated by TCRdb to about 2020). Library method: the immunoSEQ multiplex PCR assay. The table comes from immuneACCESS by way of TCRdb, which keeps in-frame sequences with V and J called. Part of the clones is missing from these tables; in studies checked, under half for an unresolved V gene and the rest for unknown reasons. The table for this sample lists about 150,000 clones; 85% to 90% of them were counted only once. In total, the top ten clones hold roughly 15% of the sample. The sample consisted of peripheral blood. The receptors stem from a woman between 40 and 55 years old with acute or convalescent COVID-19.

The chain employs TRBV7-3 and TRBJ2-2; TRBD2 aligns across 9 bases. The germline V gene has CDR1 SGHTA and CDR2 FQGTGA. The CDR3 length is 15 residues. V was pared by 2 bases and J by 6 bases, with 4 bases of the junction left unmatched. This CDR3 is CASSLAGGPAGELFF. CDR3 nucleotides: TGTGCCAGCAGCTTAGCGGGGGGGCCCGCCGGGGAGCTGTTTTTT. The full variable domain, with the rest looked up from reference TRBV7-3 and TRBJ2-2, is GAGVSQTPSNKVTEKGKYVELRCDPISGHTALYWYRQSLGQGPEFLIYFQGTGAADDSGLPNDRFFAVRPEGSVSTLKIQRTERGDSAVYLCASSLAGGPAGELFFGEGSRLTVL.

This clone was observed a single time. This chain uses TRBV19 with TRBJ1-1; 9 bases align to TRBD1. This CDR3 has 15 residues. Trimming cost V 7 bases and J 0 bases; bases outside gene matches: 6. From germline, CDR1 is LNHDA and CDR2 SQIVND (reference sequence). CDR3 amino acids: CASTSQGAVNTEAFF. In DNA, the CDR3 is TGTGCCAGTACCTCACAGGGGGCTGTGAACACTGAAGCTTTCTTT.

The J gene is TRBJ2-1, the V gene TRBV29-1; the D gene is possibly TRBD2 (6 bases). This CDR3 spans 10 amino acids. The V gene's germline CDR1 is SQVTM and CDR2 ANQGSEA. Trimming cost V 4 bases and J 8 bases, with 6 bases left between them. CDR3 region: CSVGRDEQFF. The CDR3 region has the DNA TGCAGCGTTGGGAGGGATGAGCAGTTCTTC.

This clone has just one count. This chain links TRBV6-5 with TRBJ1-1, with D uncertain. In germline, CDR1 is MNHEY, CDR2 SVGAGI. V lost 2 bases, J lost 0 bases, and 10 bases lay in between. The CDR3 covers 15 residues. CDR3 region: CASSYLSVMNTEAFF. As DNA, the CDR3 is TGTGCCAGCAGTTACCTATCGGTGATGAACACTGAAGCTTTCTTT.

The rearrangement joins TRBV9 to TRBJ2-2, with a possible D match to TRBD2 (6 bases). The germline CDR1 and CDR2 sequences are SGDLS and YYNGEE. The ends were cut back, 0 bases at V and 4 bases at J, with 13 bases in the middle. The CDR3 loop spans 16 amino acids. The CDR3 DNA is TGTGCCAGCAGCGTAGCATCAAGGGGAGGCACCGGGGAGCTGTTTTTT. This encodes CASSVASRGGTGELFF.

V and J are TRBV15 and TRBJ1-5; D not resolved. The CDR3 sequence is 13 residues long. Trimming took 5 bases from V and 1 from J, leaving 6 bases between them. Germline loops: CDR1 LNHNV, CDR2 YYDKDF (reference sequence). CDR3 sequence: CATSGRSNQPQHF. In DNA form, the CDR3 reads TGTGCCACCAGCGGGAGGAGCAATCAGCCCCAGCATTTT.

This clone has only one observation. V and J are TRBV20-1 and TRBJ2-7; 8 bases are shared with TRBD1. The CDR3 is 14 residues long. V lost 3 bases and J lost 0; bases outside the gene matches: 4. CDR1 and CDR2 (germline): DFQATT, SNEGSKA (reference sequence). This CDR3 reads CSASQGASSYEQYF. CDR3 sequence (DNA): TGCAGTGCTAGTCAGGGGGCGAGCTCCTACGAGCAGTACTTC.

V usage is TRBV11-3 and J usage is TRBJ2-2, with 9 bases matching TRBD2. V gave up 2 bases and J gave up 0 bases; unmatched junction bases: 10. The CDR3 spans 19 residues. The germline V gene has CDR1 SGHNT and CDR2 YENEEA. Written as DNA, the CDR3 is TGTGCCAGCAGCTTATACCCAATAGCGGGGGAAACGAACACCGGGGAGCTGTTTTTT. Translating it yields CASSLYPIAGETNTGELFF.

This rearrangement joins TRBV2 to TRBJ1-6; 8 bases align to TRBD1. The CDR3 runs 16 residues. Germline CDR1 reads SNHLY; CDR2 reads FYNNEI. J gave up 6 bases and V 6 bases, and 10 bases lay outside the gene matches. CDR3 amino acids: CASRPDIGQGNSPLHF. Written as DNA, the CDR3 is TGTGCCAGCAGGCCGGATATCGGACAGGGTAATTCACCCCTCCACTTT.

The gene calls are TRBV4-1 and TRBJ2-5; D is unresolved. Trimming removed 1 base from V and 5 bases from J, with 11 bases in between. Germline V lookup: CDR1 MGHRA, CDR2 YSYEKL. There are 14 residues in the CDR3. In nucleotides, the CDR3 is TGCGCCAGCAGCCAAGTTCCGTTATTGGAGACCCAGTACTTC. Translating it yields CASSQVPLLETQYF.

This chain links TRBV12-5 with TRBJ1-1; 10 nucleotides match TRBD1. The CDR3 is 14 amino acids. V lost 4 bases and J lost 11; bases outside the gene matches: 10. Germline CDR1 LGHNT, CDR2 FRNRAP. The CDR3 spells CASGSDRGLESAFF. The CDR3 DNA reads as TGTGCTAGTGGTTCAGACAGGGGGCTTGAGAGTGCTTTCTTT.

The chain carries TRBV30 and TRBJ2-3; TRBD1 matches 9 bases. The CDR3 extends over 16 amino acids. Trimming took 2 bases from V and 1 from J; bases not matched to a gene: 7. Germline V CDR1 and CDR2: GTSNPN, SVGIG (reference sequence). The CDR3 coding sequence is TGTGCCTGGAGTTATGGACAGGGGATAGGCACAGATACGCAGTATTTT. It codes for CAWSYGQGIGTDTQYF.

DNA for the CDR3: TGTGCCTGGAGGGCCGGGACATTGGAAGGAAACACCATATATTTT. The encoded protein is CAWRAGTLEGNTIYF. This chain uses TRBV30 with TRBJ1-3; maybe TRBD1 (6 bases). CDR3 size: 15 residues. Germline V gives CDR1 GTSNPN, CDR2 SVGIG (reference sequence). V lost 3 bases, J lost 4 bases, and 16 bases lay in between.

This clone was detected only a few times. The V call is TRBV10-3, the J call TRBJ1-1; 7 nucleotides agree with TRBD1. The germline gives CDR1 ENHRY, CDR2 SYGVKD. V lost 10 bases and J lost 5; bases outside the gene matches: 4. This CDR3 spans 11 amino acids. The CDR3 region has the DNA TGTGCCACTAACAGGGGAACTGAAGCTTTCTTT. The encoded protein is CATNRGTEAFF.

The J gene is TRBJ1-2, the V gene TRBV11-2; 7 bases line up with TRBD1. Germline CDR1 SGHAT, CDR2 FQNNGV. Trimming cost V 1 base and J 6 bases; bases outside gene matches: 8. The CDR3 covers 15 residues. CDR3 region: CASSLGQGVLDGYTF. CDR3 sequence (DNA): TGTGCCAGCAGCTTAGGACAGGGAGTCTTGGATGGCTACACCTTC.

V usage is TRBV30 and J usage is TRBJ2-2; TRBD1 aligns across 7 bases. The V segment lost 1 base and the J segment 5 bases; nucleotides outside the gene matches: 13. Germline CDR1 reads GTSNPN; CDR2 reads SVGIG (reference sequence). The length of the CDR3 is 17 residues. The CDR3 spells CAWSAMFTGVRTGELFF. The CDR3 DNA reads TGTGCCTGGAGTGCAATGTTTACAGGGGTCAGGACCGGGGAGCTGTTTTTT.

The chain carries TRBV18 and TRBJ1-3; possibly TRBD1 for D (6 bases). Per germline, CDR1 KGHSH and CDR2 LQKENI. V was trimmed by 3 bases and J by 6 bases, leaving 12 bases between them. CDR3 length equals 14 residues. The CDR3 nucleotides are TGTGCCAGCTCACCTGGGACAAACGCAAACACCATATATTTT. It encodes CASSPGTNANTIYF.